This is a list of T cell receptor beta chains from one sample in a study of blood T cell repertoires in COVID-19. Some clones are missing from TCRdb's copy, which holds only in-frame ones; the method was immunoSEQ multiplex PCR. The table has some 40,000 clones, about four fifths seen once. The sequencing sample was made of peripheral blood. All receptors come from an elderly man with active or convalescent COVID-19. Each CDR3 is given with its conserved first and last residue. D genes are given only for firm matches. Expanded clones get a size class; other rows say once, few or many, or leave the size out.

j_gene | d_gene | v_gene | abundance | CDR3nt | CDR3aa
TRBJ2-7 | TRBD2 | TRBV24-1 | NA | TGTGCCACCAGTGACGGGACTAGCGTTCGGCACTTC | CATSDGTSVRHF
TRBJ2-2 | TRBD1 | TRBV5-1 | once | TGCGCCAGCACCGAAACGACAGGGGCCGGGGAGCTGTTTTTT | CASTETTGAGELFF
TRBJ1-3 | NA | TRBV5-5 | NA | TGTGCCAGCAGCTTGGTACCGGGACACGGGTCGGACACCATATATTTT | CASSLVPGHGSDTIYF
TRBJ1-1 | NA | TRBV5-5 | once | TGTGCCAGCAGCACCAGCCACTACATGAACACTGAAGCTTTCTTT | CASSTSHYMNTEAFF
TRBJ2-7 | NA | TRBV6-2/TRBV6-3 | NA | TGTGCCAGCAGTTACTCACTCGAGCAGTACTTC | CASSYSLEQYF
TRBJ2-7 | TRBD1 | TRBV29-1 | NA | TGCAGCGTGGCACAAGTGGACAGGGGAAGTGGATACGAGCAGTACTTC | CSVAQVDRGSGYEQYF
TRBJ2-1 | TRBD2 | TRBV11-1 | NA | TGTGCCAGCAGCTCAAGGACTAGCGGGAGTCCGCCGTTCTTC | CASSSRTSGSPPFF
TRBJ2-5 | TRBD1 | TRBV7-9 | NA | TGTGCCAGCAGCTTATCGACAGGGGGCGCGGAGACCCAGTACTTC | CASSLSTGGAETQYF
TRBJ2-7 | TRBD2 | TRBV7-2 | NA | TGTGCCAGCAGCTTATTTGGGCGGGGGGGCCCCTCCTACGAGCAGTACTTC | CASSLFGRGGPSYEQYF
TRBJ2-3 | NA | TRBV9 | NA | TGTGCCAGCAGCGTTGACGGGATAGATACGCAGTATTTT | CASSVDGIDTQYF
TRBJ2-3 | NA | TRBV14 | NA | TGTGCCAGCAGCCAACTCACAGATACGCAGTATTTT | CASSQLTDTQYF
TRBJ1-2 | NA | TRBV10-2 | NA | TGCGCCAGCAGTGAGGGACTAAACTATGGCTACACCTTC | CASSEGLNYGYTF
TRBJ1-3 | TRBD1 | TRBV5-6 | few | TGTGCCAGCAGCTTGTACAGGGGTAAAGGAAACACCATATATTTT | CASSLYRGKGNTIYF
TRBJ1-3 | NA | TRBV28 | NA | TGTGCCAGCAGTTTGGCAGGGGAGGGAAACACCATATATTTT | CASSLAGEGNTIYF
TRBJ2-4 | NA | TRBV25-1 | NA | TGTGCCAGCAGTGAGCATACAGGGCCGGGAGGCATTCAGTACTTC | CASSEHTGPGGIQYF
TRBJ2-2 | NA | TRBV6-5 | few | TGTGCCAGCAGTTCCATGGGAGGCACCGGGGAGCTGTTTTTT | CASSSMGGTGELFF
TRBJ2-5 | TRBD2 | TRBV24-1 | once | TGTGCCACCAGTGATAGAAGCGGGAGGTCGGGAGAGACCCAGTACTTC | CATSDRSGRSGETQYF
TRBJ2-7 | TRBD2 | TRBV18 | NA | TGTGCCAGCTCACCACCTAGCGGGAGGGCCGGGTACGAGCAGTACTTC | CASSPPSGRAGYEQYF
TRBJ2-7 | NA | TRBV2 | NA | TGTGCCAGCAGTGAATTAGTTATCCTTCGCGAGCAGTACTTC | CASSELVILREQYF
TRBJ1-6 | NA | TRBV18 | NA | TGTGCCAGCTCCGAGACCAGGGATTTAGGCGGCTCACCCCTCCACTTT | CASSETRDLGGSPLHF
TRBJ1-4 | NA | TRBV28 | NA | TGTGCCAGCAGCATACAGCGGGTAGCTGAAAAACTGTTTTTT | CASSIQRVAEKLFF
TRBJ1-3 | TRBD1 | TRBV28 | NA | TGTGCCAGCAGTTTGTCCAGGGGGCTAGGGGGAAACACCATATATTTT | CASSLSRGLGGNTIYF
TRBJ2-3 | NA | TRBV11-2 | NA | TGTGCCAGCAGCCCGCGGGCAGATACGCAGTATTTT | CASSPRADTQYF
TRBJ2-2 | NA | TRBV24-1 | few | TGTGCCACCAGTGCGTGGCAGGGTAGCACCGGGGAGCTGTTTTTT | CATSAWQGSTGELFF
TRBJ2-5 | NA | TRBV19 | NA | TGTGCCAGTAGTATAGTCCCTCAAGAGACCCAGTACTTC | CASSIVPQETQYF
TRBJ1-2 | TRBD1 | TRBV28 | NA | TGTGCCAGCAGACATTCGGACAGGGTAGTCTATGGCTACACCTTC | CASRHSDRVVYGYTF
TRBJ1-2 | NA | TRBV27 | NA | TGTGCCAGCAGTTTTACAGGGTCTGGCTACACCTTC | CASSFTGSGYTF
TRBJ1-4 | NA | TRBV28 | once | TGTGCCAGCAGTTTACTTGGAGGGAGCGCAAAACTGTTTTTT | CASSLLGGSAKLFF
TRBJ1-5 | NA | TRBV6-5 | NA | TGTGCGAGCAAAGGCGCGGGGAACAATCAGCCCCAGCATTTT | CASKGAGNNQPQHF
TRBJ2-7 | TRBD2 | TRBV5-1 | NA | TGCGCCAGCAGTACTAGCGGGGACCTCGGGGACGAGCAGTACTTC | CASSTSGDLGDEQYF
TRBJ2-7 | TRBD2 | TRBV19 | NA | TGTGCCAGTAGCTCCAGGACGGGGCGCGGGGGGCAAAGCTCCTACGAGCAGTACTTC | CASSSRTGRGGQSSYEQYF
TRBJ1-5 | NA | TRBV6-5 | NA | TGTGCCAGCAGTTCACAGGATAGCAATCAGCCCCAGCATTTT | CASSSQDSNQPQHF
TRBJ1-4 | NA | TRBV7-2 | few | TGTGCCAGCAGCCTCCTCGGGGGGGCTGCAACTAATGAAAAACTGTTTTTT | CASSLLGGAATNEKLFF
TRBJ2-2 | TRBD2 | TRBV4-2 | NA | TGTGCCAGCAGCCAAGATAGCGGGGGGGGCACCGGGGAGCTGTTTTTT | CASSQDSGGGTGELFF